The source of this T cell receptor beta chain is a study of blood T cell repertoires in COVID-19. Data came from immunoSEQ multiplex PCR; TCRdb stores just in-frame clones and leaves some out. Among about 360,000 clones listed, more than 75% were seen once. CDR1 is SGHTA and CDR2 is FQGTGA in the germline V gene. The CDR3 consists of 18 residues. V lost 4 bases to trimming and J lost 3 bases; unmatched junction nucleotides: 15. The V and J genes are TRBV7-3 and TRBJ2-5; TRBD2 matches at 9 bases. The clonotype comes from a human donor in a cohort sampled during active COVID-19. The specimen sequenced was peripheral blood. The CDR3: CASSYLVSGGTKEETQYF. The CDR3 nucleotides read TGTGCCAGCAGCTACCTGGTTAGCGGGGGTACAAAAGAAGAGACCCAGTACTTC.